This T cell receptor beta chain emerged from a study of CD8+ T cells in alopecia areata. In each case, RNA was isolated and then reverse transcribed into cDNA as the sequencing template. TCRdb keeps only in-frame clones here, not all; method: immunoSEQ multiplex PCR. The table has about 150,000 clones, around 50% seen once. The germline V gene encodes CDR1 SNHLY and CDR2 FYNNEI. CDR3 length: 13 amino acids. The V and J ends lost 5 bases and 0 bases respectively, with 7 bases between them. There are a few counts of this clone. Sequenced here: CD4+ T cells sorted from blood, sampled at week 0. The receptor comes from a human donor with alopecia areata. This rearrangement joins TRBV2 to TRBJ1-1; no clear D. The CDR3 reads CASSNRLNTEAFF. In nucleotides, the CDR3 is TGTGCCAGCAGTAACAGATTGAACACTGAAGCTTTCTTT.